This TCR beta chain was identified during a study of cytomegalovirus exposure and HLA in healthy donors. Regarding the study as a whole: Earlier results showed most TCR beta V segments being productive about 87% or about 30% of the time.

Deletions cut 2 bases from V and 1 base from J, with 12 bases between. From germline, CDR1 is SGHTA and CDR2 FQGNSA. CDR3 length: 15 residues. With 60 Vbeta and 13 Jbeta primers, the PCR was carried out. TCRdb's table, derived via immunoSEQ multiplex PCR, lists solely in-frame clones and lacks some. The table lists about 160,000 clones, 80% of them singletons. Turning to this clone: Its target is unknown.

The sequenced sample consisted of PBMCs. The origin of this receptor is a man aged 18 to 35 in good health and CMV-seropositive. The chain joins TRBV7-2 to TRBJ2-7; maybe TRBD1 (6 bases). The CDR3 coding sequence is TGTGCCAGCAGCTTACTCCGGGACACTTCCTACGAGCAGTACTTC. Protein: CASSLLRDTSYEQYF.